A single sample gave rise to the 10 T cell receptor beta chains below, sequenced in a study of Graves' ophthalmopathy and Graves' hyperthyroidism. Amplified material comprised TCR beta CDR3 regions derived from RNA transcripts. RT-PCR in the first round used HTBI primers; a second-round multiplex PCR followed. TCRdb reprocessed the multiplex PCR reads via MiXCR and lists one record per CDR3 protein. The sample lists approximately 700,000 distinct CDR3 sequences, over 40% seen once, with more than 2.5% in the top ten. Sequences were obtained from peripheral blood. The receptor source for this set is an adult man with Graves' ophthalmopathy.

This clonotype occurred many times. The genes are TRBV19 and TRBJ2-7; 9 bases agree with TRBD1. Germline V gives CDR1 LNHDA, CDR2 SQIVND (reference sequence). The ends lost 3 bases at V and 7 bases at J; junction bases unmatched: 16. The CDR3 has 17 residues. Written as DNA, the CDR3 is TGTGCCAGTAGTATCAGGCCTCGGGACAGGGTTACGGGTGAGCAGTACTTC. It encodes CASSIRPRDRVTGEQYF. The whole variable domain, filled in from reference TRBV19 and TRBJ2-7, reads DGGITQSPKYLFRKEGQNVTLSCEQNLNHDAMYWYRQDPGQGLRLIYYSQIVNDFQKGDIAEGYSVSREKKESFPLTVTSAQKNPTAFYLCASSIRPRDRVTGEQYFGPGTRLTVT.

The table lists this clonotype with many counts. The chain combines TRBV29-1 with TRBJ2-7; 10 bases are shared with TRBD2. Germline-derived CDR1 and CDR2 are SQVTM and ANQGSEA. CDR3 size: 15 residues. Trimming took 4 bases from V and 1 from J; bases not matched to a gene: 7. The DNA for the CDR3 is TGCAGCGTTGTTAGCCAAGCGGGAGGGTCCTACGAGCAGTACTTC. Amino acid sequence: CSVVSQAGGSYEQYF.

The J gene is TRBJ2-6, the V gene TRBV14; 7 bases are a match to TRBD1. Germline assignment: CDR1 SGHDN and CDR2 FVKESK. Trimming cost V 5 bases and J 10 bases; bases outside gene matches: 5. The CDR3 has 13 residues. The CDR3 loop is CASSVTGPNVLTF. DNA for the CDR3: TGTGCCAGCAGCGTGACAGGGCCAAACGTCCTGACTTTC.

This clonotype occurred once. This may be a read error, as it is one base from a much larger clone. The rearrangement uses TRBV7-2 and TRBJ1-2; TRBD1 might be the D (5 bases). The length of the CDR3 is 14 residues. Trimming took 4 bases from V and 4 from J, leaving 13 bases between them. In germline, CDR1 is SGHTA, CDR2 FQGNSA. The CDR3 DNA reads as TGTGCCAGCAGCTCTACGGGACCACGCTATGGCTACACCTTC. Translation: CASSSTGPRYGYTF.

This clonotype was found a few times. The CDR3 sequence is CASSWGRGHETQYF. Written as DNA, the CDR3 is TGTGCCAGCAGTTGGGGCAGGGGTCACGAGACCCAGTACTTC. This chain connects TRBV5-8 to TRBJ2-5; D is perhaps TRBD1 (6 bases). Germline V gene data show CDR1 as SGHTS and CDR2 as YDEGEE. Trimming cost V 5 bases and J 5 bases, with 16 bases left between them. CDR3 length: 14 amino acids.

This clonotype has just a few counts. The V and J genes are TRBV3-1 and TRBJ2-7; 8 bases match TRBD1. Trimming took 4 bases from V and 0 from J; bases not matched to a gene: 8. Germline V gives CDR1 LGHDT, CDR2 YNNKEL (reference sequence). The CDR3 runs to 16 residues. CDR3 DNA sequence: TGTGCCAGCAGCCCCCGCAAAGGACAGGGCTCCTACGAGCAGTACTTC. Amino acids: CASSPRKGQGSYEQYF.

The sample holds one count of this clonotype. This rearrangement joins TRBV20-1 to TRBJ1-1, with D tentatively TRBD1 (5 bases). Germline-derived CDR1 and CDR2 are DFQATT and SNEGSKA (reference sequence). Trimming pared 3 bases from V and 6 bases from J, leaving 8 bases between. CDR3 length equals 11 residues. The chain's CDR3 is CSARGGAEAFF. As DNA, the CDR3 is TGCAGTGCTAGGGGAGGGGCTGAAGCTTTCTTT.

This chain connects TRBV7-9 to TRBJ2-3; D gene uncertain. The V and J ends lost 3 bases and 2 bases respectively, with 6 bases between them. This CDR3 region has 13 residues. Germline CDR1 is SEHNR and CDR2 is FQNEAQ (reference sequence). The CDR3 is CASSFPTTDTQYF. DNA for the CDR3: TGTGCCAGCAGCTTCCCGACCACAGATACGCAGTATTTT.

The chain couples TRBV20-1 to TRBJ2-5; D is ambiguous. Germline loops: CDR1 DFQATT, CDR2 SNEGSKA (reference sequence). There are 11 residues in the CDR3. The germline V and J ends were trimmed by 6 bases and 3 bases, with 8 bases remaining between them. The chain's CDR3 is CSAGPKETQYF. DNA for the CDR3: TGCAGTGCCGGGCCGAAAGAGACCCAGTACTTC.

This clonotype appeared many times. The J gene is TRBJ1-5, the V gene TRBV4-1; 8 bases map to TRBD1. The CDR3 has 15 residues. Trimming took 0 bases from V and 5 from J; bases not matched to a gene: 3. CDR1 MGHRA and CDR2 YSYEKL come from the germline V gene. The CDR3 DNA sequence: TGCGCCAGCAGCCAAGATGACAGGGGTTATCAGCCCCAGCATTTT. It yields the protein CASSQDDRGYQPQHF.